These 3 T cell receptor beta chains came from one sample sequenced in a study of blood T cells in healthy people across ages. Alongside a J-beta primer mix, a sample-barcoded 5' primer served in a second PCR lasting about 7 to 11 cycles. MiXCR, applied by TCRdb to the 5' RACE reads, yields one record per CDR3 protein. The repertoire includes 1.4 million or so distinct CDR3 sequences, approximately 43% of them detected once, and 4% sits in the top ten. Sequencing was done on a sample of blood. The receptors were sampled from a woman under 30 in good health.

V usage is TRBV4-1 and J usage is TRBJ1-1, with D possibly matching TRBD1 (6 bases). The germline V gene encodes CDR1 MGHRA and CDR2 YSYEKL. The CDR3 runs 15 residues. Deletions cut 5 bases from V and 1 base from J, with 14 bases between. The DNA of the CDR3 is TGCGCCAGCAGCTACCGGGACATACAGAACACTGAAGCTTTCTTT. It translates to CASSYRDIQNTEAFF.

This clonotype has a handful of counts. The chain uses TRBV20-1 and TRBJ1-2; tentative D call: TRBD1 (6 bases). Germline V gene lookup returns CDR1 DFQATT and CDR2 SNEGSKA (reference sequence). Trimming pared 0 bases from V and 4 bases from J, leaving 12 bases between. CDR3 size: 14 residues. DNA for the CDR3: TGCAGTGCTAGAGATCGCGGCAGGGGCTATGGCTACACCTTC. It encodes CSARDRGRGYGYTF.

J is TRBJ2-1 and V is TRBV12-5; possible D gene TRBD1, 5 bases. Trimming pared 1 base from V and 0 bases from J, leaving 10 bases between. From germline, CDR1 is LGHNT and CDR2 FRNRAP. The CDR3 runs 16 residues. CDR3 sequence (DNA): TGTGCTAGTGGTTTGGGACAGACTGGCTCCTACAATGAGCAGTTCTTC. As protein: CASGLGQTGSYNEQFF.